A single sample gave rise to the 8 T cell receptor beta chains below, sequenced in a study of shared clonotypes between healthy human individuals. Measured with immunoSEQ multiplex PCR; TCRdb has only the in-frame clones, and not every one. Found here are 2.5 million or so clones, around 94% of them singletons; the top ten hold 0.13% to 0.15%. The sequenced material came from naive CD4+ T cells sorted from blood. Subset meaning: CD45RA+ positively selected. The source is a man between 18 and 35 years old in good health.

The chain combines TRBV18 with TRBJ2-1, with 9 positions matching TRBD2. The V gene's germline CDR1 is KGHSH and CDR2 LQKENI. The CDR3 has 15 amino acids. V shed 6 bases, J shed 7 bases, and the junction held 10 bases outside the gene matches. The CDR3 coding sequence is TGTGCCAGCTCGTCCGGGACTAGCAAGTTGAATGAGCAGTTCTTC. It specifies CASSSGTSKLNEQFF.

About this clone: Other DNA sequences in the same sample also yield this CDR3. The rearrangement joins TRBV18 to TRBJ1-1; the D is unclear. The germline gives CDR1 KGHSH, CDR2 LQKENI. The V end lost 0 bases, the J end lost 5 bases, and 4 bases lay between the germline ends. The CDR3 loop spans 12 amino acids. CDR3 nucleotides: TGTGCCAGCTCACCACCAGGTACTGAAGCTTTCTTT. Protein: CASSPPGTEAFF.

V is TRBV30 and J is TRBJ2-7, with a possible D match to TRBD2 (6 bases). V gave up 1 base and J gave up 9 bases, with 28 bases separating them. Germline V gives CDR1 GTSNPN, CDR2 SVGIG (reference sequence). CDR3 length equals 17 residues. The DNA for the CDR3 is TGTGCCTGGAGTGGGTCCTGGGTGACTAGTTCTGGCTCGGGGCAGTACTTC. It codes for CAWSGSWVTSSGSGQYF.

V and J are TRBV6-6 and TRBJ1-6, with TRBD1 as a possible D gene (5 bases). Germline V gene sequence: CDR1 MNHNY, CDR2 SVGAGI (reference sequence). V lost 8 bases, J lost 9 bases, and 14 bases lay in between. This CDR3 has 13 amino acids. The CDR3 sequence: CASRRVSGSPLHF. The CDR3 nucleotides read TGTGCCAGCCGCAGGGTAAGCGGTTCACCCCTCCACTTT.

This clone has a single count. This chain joins TRBV5-1 and TRBJ2-7; no clear D. CDR1 and CDR2 (germline): SGHRS, YFSETQ. V lost 1 base and J lost 6, with 17 bases in between. There are 15 residues in the CDR3. The CDR3 DNA is TGCGCCAGCAGCTTGACCGAGACTGAGAGCTCCGAGCAGTACTTC. Amino acids: CASSLTETESSEQYF.

CDR3 in amino acids: CASSQGQGGTKNIQYF. The DNA of the CDR3 is TGTGCCAGCAGTCAAGGACAGGGAGGAACCAAAAACATTCAGTACTTC. The chain recombines TRBV28 with TRBJ2-4; 8 nucleotides line up with TRBD1. The CDR3 is 16 residues long. The germline gives CDR1 MDHEN, CDR2 SYDVKM. V was clipped by 5 bases and J by 2 bases; unmatched bases: 8.

This clone was counted once. The J gene is TRBJ2-7, the V gene TRBV1; the D call of TRBD2 is as the table states it, not checked on the DNA. TRBV1 is a documented pseudogene. The CDR3 is 14 residues long. The CDR3 nucleotides are TGCACCAGCAGCCAGCCACTAGAATTCTACGAGCAGTACTTC. Its translation: CTSSQPLEFYEQYF.

The chain carries TRBV7-9 and TRBJ2-3; no reliable D call. The V gene lost 3 bases and the J gene lost 0 bases, with 7 bases spanning the gap. In germline, CDR1 is SEHNR, CDR2 FQNEAQ (reference sequence). The CDR3 sequence is 14 residues long. CDR3 bases: TGTGCCAGCAGCTTTACCACTAGCACAGATACGCAGTATTTT. Its translation: CASSFTTSTDTQYF.